A selection of T cell receptor beta chains follows, all from one sample in a study of preoperative IRX-2 immunotherapy in early breast cancer. Clones were read by immunoSEQ multiplex PCR, and TCRdb kept only the in-frame ones, dropping some. The table lists some 13,000 clones, approximately 91% of them singletons, with 25% to 35% in the top ten. Sampling was carried out from a patient treated with IRX-2 immunotherapy. The receptors were sampled from a human donor with breast cancer. Both conserved end residues are trimmed from each CDR3. The D gene is left open where the match is weak.

J gene,V gene,CDR3 length,D gene,CDR3 protein
TRBJ2-1,TRBV7-8,11,-,ASSSQLLNEQF
TRBJ1-6,TRBV11-2,13,-,ASSPWTALNSPLH
TRBJ2-1,TRBV6-4,13,TRBD2,ASRTAGGSYNEQF
TRBJ1-6,TRBV5-6,11,-,ASEGSYNSPLH
TRBJ2-1,TRBV2,15,TRBD2,ASSEEGWRGGYNEQF
TRBJ2-5,TRBV5-5,17,-,ASSFSFGRITTYQETQY
TRBJ1-1,TRBV18,14,-,ASSTPGGPPFAEAF
TRBJ2-2,TRBV2,13,TRBD1,ASSGGQIAPGELF
TRBJ2-5,TRBV7-8,13,-,ASSPEASPRETQY
TRBJ1-6,TRBV7-6,11,-,ASSLQNNSPLH
TRBJ1-1,TRBV2,13,TRBD1,ASTRDRGQETEAF
TRBJ1-5,TRBV18,15,-,ASSPGPPSGSNQPQH
TRBJ2-2,TRBV19,11,-,ASSIQGTGELF
TRBJ2-1,TRBV5-6,15,TRBD2,ASTRRAGTRLYNEQF
TRBJ1-1,TRBV27,10,-,ASTTGNTEAF
TRBJ2-3,TRBV7-9,13,TRBD2,ASSLERGVADTQY
TRBJ2-4,TRBV5-6,13,-,ASSFRAGAKNIQY
TRBJ2-1,TRBV18,11,-,ASSPPVLGEQF
TRBJ1-2,TRBV5-1,11,-,ASSSGSVYGYT
TRBJ2-1,TRBV7-2,14,TRBD2,ASSQDTSGGYNEQF
TRBJ1-2,TRBV4-1,15,TRBD1,ASSQHGGTAGNYGYT
TRBJ2-7,TRBV5-1,13,-,ASSLAGAHSYEQY
TRBJ1-4,TRBV2,13,TRBD1,ASVRSGTGNEKLF
TRBJ1-4,TRBV19,11,-,ASSIIPREKLF
TRBJ1-4,TRBV27,12,-,ASSTHGSGEKLF
TRBJ1-4,TRBV28,13,-,ASSLGGLRNEKLF
TRBJ2-1,TRBV5-1,14,-,ASSSSPGDLSNEQF
TRBJ1-2,TRBV7-3,13,-,ASSLGPAVGDGYT
TRBJ1-1,TRBV30,10,-,AWSEVNTEAF
TRBJ2-1,TRBV4-1,14,TRBD2,ASSQGFAGGYNEQF
TRBJ2-5,TRBV4-2,15,TRBD2,ASSQDQAGGLRQTQY
TRBJ2-3,TRBV18,11,-,ASSPGIPDTQY
TRBJ1-3,TRBV6-6,12,-,ASSQISSGNTIY
TRBJ2-1,TRBV11-3,10,-,ASSRPNLEQF
TRBJ1-6,TRBV5-1,13,TRBD1,ASSSGRDSNSPLH
TRBJ1-6,TRBV7-9,15,TRBD1,ASSSHDETGINSPLH
TRBJ2-1,TRBV4-2,13,TRBD2,ASKILAGGSDEQF
TRBJ1-3,TRBV6-1,13,-,ASSEGQGIGNTIY
TRBJ2-4,TRBV7-9,12,-,ASSLGALGNIQY
TRBJ1-5,TRBV28,13,-,ASIGGEMSNQPQH
TRBJ1-3,TRBV11-2,14,TRBD1,ASSRLSGGTGNTIY
TRBJ2-2,TRBV2,13,-,ASTGGASATGELF
TRBJ1-6,TRBV7-8,14,TRBD1,ATAATGGFFDSPLH
TRBJ1-5,TRBV16,11,-,ASSRDSNQPQH
TRBJ2-5,TRBV29-1,11,-,SVPETVQETQY
TRBJ1-1,TRBV5-8,13,-,ASSLGVRRNTEAF
TRBJ1-2,TRBV11-3,12,-,ASSLSHGDYGYT
TRBJ2-3,TRBV7-9,13,-,ASSLGQSFTDTQY
TRBJ1-2,TRBV6-1,11,-,ASSEVGLYGYT
TRBJ2-7,TRBV11-2,12,-,ASSLGDNSYEQY
TRBJ1-2,TRBV28,11,-,ASGQGTNYGYT
TRBJ2-5,TRBV27,11,-,ASMQADQETQY
TRBJ2-2,TRBV27,10,TRBD1,ASTQGAGELF
TRBJ2-2,TRBV7-9,15,-,ASSSESLYRVTGELF
TRBJ1-1,TRBV23-1,14,-,ASTPRRGLRDTEAF
TRBJ2-2,TRBV4-1,17,-,ASSPTRSDRNTNTGELF